This note documents a single T cell receptor (beta chain) sequence. Its antigen specificity is not known. No quality values exist for individual bases; no much larger clone is one base distant. The sample is drawn from a study of control samples from healthy donors and cancer patients (dated by TCRdb to the early 2020s). The library came from the immunoSEQ multiplex PCR assay. TCRdb limited this immuneACCESS table to in-frame rearrangements with V and J called. A share of clones is missing; checked studies link under half to unresolved V genes, and the rest is unexplained. The sample table holds about 180,000 clones, of which more than 80% were seen once. Together, the top ten hold 1.4% of the sample. In the germline V gene (reference sequence), CDR1 corresponds to SEHNR and CDR2 to FQNEAQ. The CDR3, from cysteine to phenylalanine, totals 17 residues. Solely the CDR3 DNA is kept, with 51 bases framed from the first base. The germline V end is reduced by 2 bases and the J end by 6 bases; junction bases left unmatched: 9.

The receptor was derived from a man between 25 and 39 years old in good health. The V and J genes are TRBV7-9 and TRBJ1-6; 8 bases in between match TRBD1. Material: blood. The encoded CDR3 is CASSLSGTGKTNSPLHF. The sequence in DNA is TGTGCCAGCAGCTTATCCGGGACAGGAAAAACTAATTCACCCCTCCACTTT.